The clone carrying this TCR beta chain was seen more than once but under ten times. The CDR3 length is 10 residues. Germline V gives CDR1 GTSNPN, CDR2 SVGIG (reference sequence). Trimming took off 5 bases at V and 7 bases at J, with 8 bases between the two ends. These data come from a study of sequential checkpoint blockade in melanoma. Sequencing was performed with immunoSEQ multiplex PCR; in TCRdb, only in-frame clones are kept and a portion is missing. The profile shows 7,700 or so clones, 50% to 75% of them singletons. Treatment indicated: randomized to nivolumab then ipilimumab (arm A) or the reverse (arm B).

Here the sequenced sample was CD8+ T cells sorted from blood (inferred from file names), taken from a patient given nivolumab and ipilimumab in sequence. The chain carries TRBV30 and TRBJ1-2; D ambiguous. This TCR derives from a human donor with melanoma. CDR3 DNA sequence: TGTGCCTGGGGGGAGACTGGCTACACCTTC. It yields the protein CAWGETGYTF.